The present T cell receptor (beta chain) was sequenced within a study of T-cell reconstitution after alpha-beta-depleted transplantation in children (dated by TCRdb to 2016 to 2017). Regarding the research as a whole: The study quantitatively tracked T-cell immune reconstitution after TCRalphabeta/CD19-depleted allogeneic hematopoietic cell transplantation in children using TCR repertoire profiling.

The germline V gene (reference sequence) yields SEHNR for CDR1 and FQNEAQ for CDR2. V trim: 1 base; J trim: 1 base; unmatched bases: 8. Measured from the cysteine to the phenylalanine, the CDR3 is 17 residues long. Just CDR3 DNA is preserved here, 51 bases in frame from base 1. The method was PCR. TCRdb records Illumina HiSeq 2500 as the sequencer. Molecular barcoding was employed in the preparation of TCR libraries, with unique molecular identifiers being used to normalize TCRbeta repertoire quantification. The raw public data were reprocessed by TCRdb itself: fastp quality trimming at Q25, MiXCR clonotype calling, in-frame beta chains only. Rows are unified per CDR3 protein, each entry keeping the most common DNA and genes. This sample holds about 240,000 distinct CDR3 sequences; approximately 12% were observed only once. The top ten constitute around 3% of the sample. The sample holds many counts of this clonotype. This receptor's antigen is unknown. No much larger clone exists at a distance of one base, and base qualities are not known.

The clonotype originates from a human donor who donated a stem cell graft to a child with acute lymphoblastic leukemia. This chain joins TRBV7-9 to TRBJ2-5, with 8 central nucleotides matching TRBD1. The source was PBMCs from the stem cell graft donor, collected from the stem cell graft. Read as DNA, the sequence is TGTGCCAGCAGCTTAGTCACCGGGACAGGCAGCCAAGAGACCCAGTACTTC. Its amino acids are CASSLVTGTGSQETQYF.